This note documents a single T cell receptor (beta chain) sequence. Its antigen is as yet unknown. The data are from a study of CD8 T cells in ankylosing spondylitis. Broader study findings: Enrichment of disease-linked clones was reportedly significant in matched ankylosing spondylitis synovial fluid. CD8+ by phenotype, disease-linked clones were relatively rare in peripheral blood.

Trimming cost V 0 bases and J 1 base, with 19 bases left between them. The CDR3 is 17 residues long. Germline-derived CDR1 and CDR2 are GTSNPN and SVGIG (reference sequence). Libraries of TCR beta came from quantitative 5'-RACE with molecular barcodes. TCRdb analysed the 5' RACE reads with MiXCR anew, one entry per CDR3 protein. The sample has around 330,000 distinct CDR3 sequences, under 14% seen once. The source of this sequence is a female donor with ankylosing spondylitis or in good health (not recorded which). The gene calls are TRBV30 and TRBJ2-7, with D possibly TRBD1 on 5 matching bases. The specimen was blood, either unsorted or a sorted T cell fraction (not recorded which). This chain's CDR3 is CAWSVPWGQGTSYEQYF. The CDR3 DNA sequence: TGTGCCTGGAGTGTACCGTGGGGCCAGGGAACATCCTACGAGCAGTACTTC.